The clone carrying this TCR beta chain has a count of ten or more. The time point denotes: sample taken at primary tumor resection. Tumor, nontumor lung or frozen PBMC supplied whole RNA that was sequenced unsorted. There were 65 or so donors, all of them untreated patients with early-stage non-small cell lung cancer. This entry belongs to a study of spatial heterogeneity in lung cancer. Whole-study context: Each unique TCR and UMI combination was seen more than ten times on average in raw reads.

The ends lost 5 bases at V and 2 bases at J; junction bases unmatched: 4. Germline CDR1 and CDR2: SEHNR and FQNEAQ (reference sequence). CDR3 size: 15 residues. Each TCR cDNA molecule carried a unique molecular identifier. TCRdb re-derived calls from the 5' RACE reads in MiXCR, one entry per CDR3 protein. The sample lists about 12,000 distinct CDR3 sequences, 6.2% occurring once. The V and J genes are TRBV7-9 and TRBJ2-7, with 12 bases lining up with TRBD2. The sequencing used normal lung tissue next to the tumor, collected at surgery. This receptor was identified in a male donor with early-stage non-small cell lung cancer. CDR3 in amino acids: CASSLTSGSAYEQYF. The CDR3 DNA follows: TGTGCCAGCAGCCTGACTAGCGGGAGCGCCTACGAGCAGTACTTC.